The sequence of this T cell receptor (beta chain) was determined in a study of PD-L1 blockade in urothelial cancer. Looking at the study overall: Chemotherapy regimens numbering 0 to 3 had been given to patients.

Data came from immunoSEQ multiplex PCR; TCRdb stores just in-frame clones and leaves some out. The sample lists about 95,000 clones, around 86% occurring once. Documented time point: pretreatment peripheral blood. Metastatic or locally advanced urothelial carcinoma was present in the patients. Each patient supplied 1 to 8 pretreatment and on-treatment samples. Unmatched junction bases numbered 2, after V lost 6 bases and J lost 2 bases. Germline loops: CDR1 LNHDA, CDR2 SQIVND (reference sequence). CDR3 length equals 14 residues. The source is a man between 60 and 70 years old with urothelial cancer. The material sequenced was PBMCs, taken around atezolizumab (anti-PD-L1) treatment. This chain connects TRBV19 to TRBJ2-1, with 9 bases matching TRBD1. The CDR3: CASSWDRAYNEQFF. DNA for the CDR3: TGTGCCAGTAGCTGGGACAGGGCCTACAATGAGCAGTTCTTC.